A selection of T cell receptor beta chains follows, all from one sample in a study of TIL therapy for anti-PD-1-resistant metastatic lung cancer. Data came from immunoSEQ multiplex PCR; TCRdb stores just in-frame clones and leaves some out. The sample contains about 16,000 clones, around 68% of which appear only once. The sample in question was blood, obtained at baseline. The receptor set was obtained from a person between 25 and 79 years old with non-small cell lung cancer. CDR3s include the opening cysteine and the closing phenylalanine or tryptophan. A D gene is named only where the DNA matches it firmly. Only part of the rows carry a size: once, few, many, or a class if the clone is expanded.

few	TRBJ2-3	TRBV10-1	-	CARGGGRTDTQYF	TGCGCCAGAGGGGGGGGCCGCACAGATACGCAGTATTTT
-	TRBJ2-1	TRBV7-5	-	CARSLNPGLDNEQFF	TGTGCCAGAAGCTTAAATCCGGGACTAGACAATGAGCAGTTCTTC
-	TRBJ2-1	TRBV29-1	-	CSVERGGVSYNEQFF	TGCAGCGTTGAAAGGGGGGGGGTTTCCTACAATGAGCAGTTCTTC
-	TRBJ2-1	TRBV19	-	CASSIDQRPGLNEQFF	TGTGCCAGTAGTATAGATCAAAGGCCGGGTCTCAATGAGCAGTTCTTC
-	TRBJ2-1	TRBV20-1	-	CSATSRNEQFF	TGCAGTGCAACCTCCCGGAATGAGCAGTTCTTC
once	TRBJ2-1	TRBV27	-	CASSSPGFEQFF	TGTGCCAGCAGTTCCCCAGGGTTCGAGCAGTTCTTC
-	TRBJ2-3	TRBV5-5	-	CASSLSSSTDTQYF	TGTGCCAGCAGCTTGTCGTCGAGCACAGATACGCAGTATTTT
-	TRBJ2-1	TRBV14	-	CASSHGSSLYNEQFF	TGTGCCAGCAGCCATGGCAGCTCCCTCTACAATGAGCAGTTCTTC
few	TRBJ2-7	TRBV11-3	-	CASSPEYRGKQYF	TGTGCCAGCAGCCCAGAATATAGGGGGAAGCAGTACTTC
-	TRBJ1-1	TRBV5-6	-	CASNQGNTEAFF	TGTGCCAGCAATCAGGGGAACACTGAAGCTTTCTTT
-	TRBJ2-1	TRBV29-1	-	CSVDWDGQFF	TGCAGCGTTGACTGGGACGGACAGTTCTTC
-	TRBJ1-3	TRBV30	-	CAWGQRGSTSGNTIYF	TGTGCCTGGGGACAGAGGGGGTCGACCTCTGGAAACACCATATATTTT
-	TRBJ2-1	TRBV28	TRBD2	CASTRGTSGRGYEQFF	TGTGCCAGCACACGAGGTACTAGCGGGAGGGGTTATGAGCAGTTCTTC
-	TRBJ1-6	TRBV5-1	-	CASSPGVALYNSPLHF	TGCGCCAGCAGCCCGGGAGTGGCCCTCTATAATTCACCCCTCCACTTT
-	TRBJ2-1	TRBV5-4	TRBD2	CASSPRVSGGSYNEQFF	TGTGCCAGCAGCCCGCGAGTTAGCGGGGGATCCTACAATGAGCAGTTCTTC
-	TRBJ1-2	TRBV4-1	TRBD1	CASSHLDREGYTF	TGCGCCAGCAGCCACCTGGACAGGGAGGGCTACACCTTC
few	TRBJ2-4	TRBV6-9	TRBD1	CASTDRPGAKNIQYF	TGTGCCAGCACGGACAGGCCAGGGGCCAAAAACATTCAGTACTTC
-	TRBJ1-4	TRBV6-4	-	CASSASSAGSSNEKLFF	TGTGCCAGCAGTGCCTCTTCCGCCGGGTCAAGTAATGAAAAACTGTTTTTT
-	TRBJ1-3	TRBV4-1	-	CASSQDRHRVVRRNTIYF	TGCGCCAGCAGCCAAGATAGGCATAGGGTGGTGCGGCGAAACACCATATATTTT
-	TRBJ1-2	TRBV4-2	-	CASSQVDGQPIRFNYGYTF	TGTGCCAGCAGCCAAGTCGACGGACAGCCGATAAGGTTTAACTATGGCTACACCTTC
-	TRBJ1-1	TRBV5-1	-	CASSRGPGDTEAFF	TGCGCCAGCAGCAGGGGCCCAGGGGATACTGAAGCTTTCTTT
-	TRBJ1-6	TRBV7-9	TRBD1	CASSPVETGAILGGSPLHF	TGTGCCAGCAGCCCTGTGGAGACAGGGGCTATTCTTGGAGGCTCACCCCTCCACTTT
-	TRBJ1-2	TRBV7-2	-	CASSLVEFYGYTF	TGTGCCAGCAGCTTAGTAGAGTTCTATGGCTACACCTTC
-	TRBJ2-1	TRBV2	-	CASSAAYEQFF	TGTGCCAGCAGTGCGGCGTATGAGCAGTTCTTC
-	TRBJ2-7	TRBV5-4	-	CASSLAGFTALRDYEQYF	TGTGCCAGCAGCTTGGCCGGTTTCACAGCGCTACGGGACTACGAGCAGTACTTC
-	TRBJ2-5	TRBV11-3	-	CASSPGGPQETQYF	TGTGCCAGCAGCCCGGGGGGCCCACAAGAGACCCAGTACTTC
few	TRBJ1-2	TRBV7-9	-	CASSLKRNLGYGYTF	TGTGCCAGCAGCTTGAAACGGAACCTGGGCTATGGCTACACCTTC
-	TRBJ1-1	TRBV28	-	CASSLPWGSMNTEAFF	TGTGCCAGCAGTTTGCCGTGGGGTTCTATGAACACTGAAGCTTTCTTT
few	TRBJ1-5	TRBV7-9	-	CASSTQPDQPQHF	TGTGCCAGCAGCACTCAGCCGGATCAGCCCCAGCATTTT
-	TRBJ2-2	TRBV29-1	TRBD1	CSVPDRGASTGEPFF	TGCAGCGTGCCGGACAGGGGGGCGAGCACCGGGGAGCCGTTTTTT
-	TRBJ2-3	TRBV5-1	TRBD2	CASSLVLAGGADTQYF	TGCGCCAGCAGCTTGGTTCTAGCGGGAGGAGCAGATACGCAGTATTTT
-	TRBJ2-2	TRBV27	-	CASSFSTGNTGELFF	TGTGCCAGCAGTTTTTCGACAGGGAACACCGGGGAGCTGTTTTTT
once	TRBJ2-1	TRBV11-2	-	CASSLTQGVNEQFF	TGTGCCAGCAGCTTAACCCAGGGCGTTAATGAGCAGTTCTTC
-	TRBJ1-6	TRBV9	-	CASSVDSGSGPLHF	TGTGCCAGCAGCGTAGATAGCGGATCAGGACCCCTCCACTTT
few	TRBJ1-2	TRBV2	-	CASSVVQGGYTF	TGTGCCAGCAGTGTGGTTCAAGGCGGCTACACCTTC
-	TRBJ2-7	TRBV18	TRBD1	CASSPSEYRDRAYEQYF	TGTGCCAGCTCACCATCAGAATATAGGGACAGAGCTTACGAGCAGTACTTC
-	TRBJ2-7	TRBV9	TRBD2	CASSPTSGGAYEQYF	TGTGCCAGCAGCCCAACTAGCGGGGGGGCCTACGAGCAGTACTTC
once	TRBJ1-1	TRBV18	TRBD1	CASSTGGMNTEAFF	TGTGCCAGCTCCACAGGGGGCATGAACACTGAAGCTTTCTTT
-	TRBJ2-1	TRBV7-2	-	CASSLAQTSGFEQFF	TGTGCCAGCAGCTTAGCGCAGACTAGTGGTTTTGAGCAGTTCTTC
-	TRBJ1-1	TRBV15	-	CATSRGGGYAEAFF	TGTGCCACCAGCAGAGGGGGGGGGTACGCCGAAGCTTTCTTT
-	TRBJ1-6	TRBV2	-	CASTPPDWESSYNSPLHF	TGTGCCAGCACCCCCCCTGACTGGGAGAGCTCCTATAATTCACCCCTCCACTTT
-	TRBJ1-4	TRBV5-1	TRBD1	CASSQGTGFTNEKLFF	TGCGCCAGCAGCCAGGGGACAGGGTTCACTAATGAAAAACTGTTTTTT